The 9 T cell receptor beta chains below all came from one sample that was sequenced in a study of breast tumors, draining lymph nodes, adjacent tissues. TCRdb analysed the multiplex PCR reads with MiXCR anew, one entry per CDR3 protein. The sample yields around 250,000 distinct CDR3 sequences, 30% to 35% seen once. Breast cancer patients provided tissue from their axillary draining lymph nodes. Sequencing was done on a sample of axillary lymph node tissue. The receptors shown here come from a female donor with breast cancer. Some clones in this sample may be carry-over from other donors' samples.

This clonotype has at least ten counts. The chain has TRBV30 and TRBJ2-5; D gene unclear. The CDR3 is 11 residues long. V lost 5 bases and J lost 2, with 6 bases in between. Germline loops: CDR1 GTSNPN, CDR2 SVGIG (reference sequence). CDR3 sequence reads: CAWSVQETQYF. The CDR3 DNA sequence: TGTGCCTGGTCAGTTCAAGAGACCCAGTACTTC.

This clonotype has a count of ten or more. The chain recombines TRBV2 with TRBJ1-5; D is perhaps TRBD1 (6 bases). CDR1 is SNHLY, CDR2 FYNNEI, per germline. The CDR3 has 14 amino acids. Trimming shortened V by 7 bases and J by 0 bases, and 10 bases separated the two germline ends. CDR3 coding DNA: TGTGCCAGCAAAGGGGGTACTAGCAATCAGCCCCAGCATTTT. Residues: CASKGGTSNQPQHF.

This clonotype appeared many times. The J gene is TRBJ2-5, the V gene TRBV24-1; 10 bases are a match to TRBD1. Germline CDR1 is KGHDR and CDR2 is SFDVKD. CDR3 length: 17 residues. Trimming removed 6 bases from V and 4 bases from J; junction bases left unmatched: 13. The CDR3 DNA reads as TGTGCCACCAGTACCCCGGGTCGACAGGGGGCTGGAGAGACCCAGTACTTC. Protein: CATSTPGRQGAGETQYF.

The sample holds many counts of this clonotype. A read error may produce the germline difference seen at one junction end. The chain uses TRBV7-7 and TRBJ2-2, with 8 bases aligning to TRBD1. CDR3 length: 13 residues. The germline CDR1 and CDR2 sequences are SSHAT and FNYEAQ (reference sequence). The CDR3 DNA reads as TGTGCTAGCAGATCGGGACAGGCCGGGGAGCTGTTTTTT. Its protein product is CASRSGQAGELFF. The complete variable domain, with remaining parts taken from reference TRBV7-7 and TRBJ2-2, reads GAGVSQSPRYKVTKRGQDVTLRCDPISSHATLYWYQQALGQGPEFLTYFNYEAQPDKSGLPSDRFSAERPEGSISTLTIQRTEQRDSAMYRCASRSGQAGELFFGEGSRLTVL.

This clonotype was detected many times. This rearrangement joins TRBV19 to TRBJ1-6; no clear D. Germline CDR1 reads LNHDA; CDR2 reads SQIVND (reference sequence). Trimming took off 1 base at V and 0 bases at J, with 4 bases between the two ends. CDR3 length: 15 residues. CDR3 sequence: CASSIASSYNSPLHF. For the CDR3, the DNA is TGTGCCAGTAGTATAGCCAGCTCCTATAATTCACCCCTCCACTTT.

To note about this clonotype: This may come from a read error, since a much larger clone is one base off. The genes are TRBV4-3 and TRBJ1-4, with 8 bases identical to TRBD1. J gave up 3 bases and V 4 bases, and 4 bases lay outside the gene matches. This CDR3 contains 15 residues. The V gene's germline CDR1 is LGHNA and CDR2 YSLEER. DNA for the CDR3: TGCGCCAGCAGCCTATTGACAGGGGCTAATGAAAAACTGTTTTTT. Translation gives CASSLLTGANEKLFF.

J is TRBJ2-1 and V is TRBV7-9; 16 positions match TRBD2. This CDR3 has 18 residues. CDR1 and CDR2 (germline): SEHNR, FQNEAQ (reference sequence). With V trimmed by 5 bases and J by 8 bases, 12 bases remained unmatched. Here the CDR3 reads CASSVASGTSGRVYEQFF. The DNA for the CDR3 is TGTGCCAGCAGCGTTGCTAGCGGGACTAGCGGGAGGGTTTATGAGCAGTTCTTC. The variable domain in full, with the rest retrieved from reference TRBV7-9 and TRBJ2-1, is DTGVSQNPRHKITKRGQNVTFRCDPISEHNRLYWYRQTLGQGPEFLTYFQNEAQLEKSRLLSDRFSAERPKGSFSTLEIQRTEQGDSAMYLCASSVASGTSGRVYEQFFGPGTRLTVL.

This clonotype was observed many times. J is TRBJ2-2 and V is TRBV5-1; D perhaps matches TRBD1 (6 bases). CDR1 SGHRS and CDR2 YFSETQ come from the germline V gene. The CDR3 is 14 residues long. Trimming took 3 bases from V and 2 from J, leaving 8 bases between them. In DNA, the CDR3 is TGCGCCAGCAGCTCACAGGGAAACACCGGGGAGCTGTTTTTT. It yields the protein CASSSQGNTGELFF. Based on the CDR3 plus reference TRBV5-1 and TRBJ2-2, the full variable domain is KAGVTQTPRYLIKTRGQQVTLSCSPISGHRSVSWYQQTPGQGLQFLFEYFSETQRNKGNFPGRFSGRQFSNSRSEMNVSTLELGDSALYLCASSSQGNTGELFFGEGSRLTVL.

This clonotype has just a few counts. This CDR3 is CASSQDGGGSNEKLFF. CDR3 bases: TGTGCCAGCAGCCAAGATGGAGGGGGAAGTAATGAAAAACTGTTTTTT. The V call is TRBV4-2, the J call TRBJ1-4, with D possibly being TRBD1 (6 bases). The CDR3 has 16 amino acids. Germline V gene lookup returns CDR1 LGHNA and CDR2 YNFKEQ. V shed 0 bases and J shed 4 bases, with 12 bases lying between them.